These 30 T cell receptor beta chains originate from one sample sequenced in a study of T cells in localized non-small cell lung cancer. TCRdb's copy holds only in-frame clones and misses some; the assay was immunoSEQ multiplex PCR. The sample gives about 92,000 clones, more than 75% of which show up once; roughly 3.9% is in the top ten. The material sequenced was PBMCs, taken before any cancer treatment. All receptors come from a woman between 35 and 70 years old with stage II squamous cell lung carcinoma.

DNA for the CDR3: TGTGCCAGCAGCTTTAACTCCGGAAACACCATATATTTT. Translating it yields CASSFNSGNTIYF. The J gene is TRBJ1-3, the V gene TRBV5-4, with no clear D. This CDR3 comprises 13 residues. The V gene lost 2 bases and the J gene lost 4 bases, with 7 bases spanning the gap. Germline CDR1 is SGHNT and CDR2 is YYREEE (reference sequence).

The chain uses TRBV7-9 and TRBJ2-3, with TRBD1 matching over 11 bases. Trimming removed 5 bases from V and 3 bases from J; junction bases left unmatched: 4. From germline, CDR1 is SEHNR and CDR2 FQNEAQ (reference sequence). The CDR3 covers 15 residues. In DNA, the CDR3 is TGTGCCAGCAGCCCGGACAGGGGGCAGACAGATACGCAGTATTTT. Translated, it gives CASSPDRGQTDTQYF.

The chain is built from TRBV5-1 and TRBJ1-4, with D unclear. The V and J ends lost 0 bases and 2 bases respectively, with 11 bases between them. This CDR3 is built from 16 residues. From germline, CDR1 is SGHRS and CDR2 YFSETQ. CDR3 nucleotides: TGCGCCAGCAGCTTGGCCTTCACGGGGACTAATGAAAAACTGTTTTTT. Translated: CASSLAFTGTNEKLFF. The full variable domain, with the rest looked up from reference TRBV5-1 and TRBJ1-4, is KAGVTQTPRYLIKTRGQQVTLSCSPISGHRSVSWYQQTPGQGLQFLFEYFSETQRNKGNFPGRFSGRQFSNSRSEMNVSTLELGDSALYLCASSLAFTGTNEKLFFGSGTQLSVL.

V and J are TRBV5-1 and TRBJ2-7; maybe TRBD1 (6 bases). The germline V gene has CDR1 SGHRS and CDR2 YFSETQ. There are 13 residues in the CDR3. V dropped 0 bases and J dropped 7 bases, with 11 bases sitting between them. CDR3 in DNA: TGCGCCAGCAGCTTGGCTACAGGGCGGGAGCAGTACTTC. Translating it yields CASSLATGREQYF.

The sample holds one count of this clone. V is TRBV11-3 and J is TRBJ2-3, with no clear D. Germline CDR1 reads SGHNT; CDR2 reads YENEEA. This CDR3 comprises 14 residues. V lost 5 bases and J lost 2, with 11 bases in between. The DNA for the CDR3 is TGTGCCAGCAGCCTTTCCGCACACACAGATACGCAGTATTTT. This codes for CASSLSAHTDTQYF.

V is TRBV29-1 and J is TRBJ1-3, with unresolved D. V lost 4 bases and J 0 bases, leaving 10 bases between the germline ends. The germline CDR1 and CDR2 sequences are SQVTM and ANQGSEA. The CDR3 extends over 14 amino acids. CDR3 residues: CSVGTATSGNTIYF. The CDR3 DNA follows: TGCAGCGTTGGGACGGCTACCTCTGGAAACACCATATATTTT.

V usage is TRBV19 and J usage is TRBJ2-5; tentatively, D is TRBD1 (5 bases). The V end was cut by 5 bases, the J end by 7 bases, with 11 bases between. Per the germline V gene, CDR1 is LNHDA and CDR2 is SQIVND (reference sequence). The CDR3 runs 12 residues. CDR3: CASSPGFGTQYF. The CDR3 nucleotides are TGTGCCAGTAGTCCAGGGTTCGGGACCCAGTACTTC.

The J gene is TRBJ1-6, the V gene TRBV4-1; 8 bases match TRBD1. There are 19 residues in the CDR3. Looked up from germline, CDR1 is MGHRA and CDR2 is YSYEKL. V lost 0 bases to trimming and J lost 9 bases; unmatched junction nucleotides: 16. The chain's CDR3 is CASSQDPDRGTGLFSPLHF. The CDR3 DNA is TGCGCCAGCAGCCAAGATCCTGATAGAGGGACAGGACTTTTTTCACCCCTCCACTTT.

On this clone itself: The identical CDR3 is also encoded by other nucleotide sequences in the sample. The gene calls are TRBV7-9 and TRBJ1-1; no reliable D call. Looked up from germline, CDR1 is SEHNR and CDR2 is FQNEAQ (reference sequence). The V end was cut by 3 bases, the J end by 0 bases, with 5 bases between. The CDR3 contains 13 residues. The CDR3 here is CASSLDMNTEAFF. In DNA, the CDR3 is TGTGCCAGCAGCTTGGATATGAACACTGAAGCTTTCTTT. Using reference TRBV7-9 and TRBJ1-1 for the parts outside the CDR3, the full variable domain is DTGVSQNPRHKITKRGQNVTFRCDPISEHNRLYWYRQTLGQGPEFLTYFQNEAQLEKSRLLSDRFSAERPKGSFSTLEIQRTEQGDSAMYLCASSLDMNTEAFFGQGTRLTVV.

The J gene is TRBJ1-5, the V gene TRBV28; D is unclear. CDR1 MDHEN and CDR2 SYDVKM come from the germline V gene. The CDR3 sequence is 12 residues long. V was cut by 4 bases and J by 2 bases, with 3 bases left in between. The CDR3 nucleotides read TGTGCCAGCAGTTCAGGCAATCAGCCCCAGCATTTT. It is translated as CASSSGNQPQHF.

The chain joins TRBV5-4 to TRBJ2-1; unclear D gene. Trimming removed 0 bases at V and 7 bases at J, with 14 bases between. Germline lookup yields CDR1 SGHNT and CDR2 YYREEE (reference sequence). This CDR3 is 15 amino acids long. The CDR3 DNA reads as TGTGCCAGCAGCTTGGGAAGCCTGAATCCGAATGAGCAGTTCTTC. The encoded protein is CASSLGSLNPNEQFF.

This clone was detected a few times. The gene calls are TRBV6-1 and TRBJ1-1, with unresolved D. The CDR3 has 13 amino acids. Trimming shortened V by 5 bases and J by 2 bases, and 9 bases separated the two germline ends. In germline, CDR1 is MNHNS, CDR2 SASEGT. CDR3 residues: CASSKNGNTEAFF. CDR3 in DNA: TGTGCCAGCAGTAAAAATGGAAACACTGAAGCTTTCTTT.

The genes are TRBV11-2 and TRBJ2-2; D unresolved. This CDR3 is 15 amino acids long. The germline CDR1 and CDR2 sequences are SGHAT and FQNNGV. The germline V and J ends were trimmed by 6 bases and 4 bases, with 15 bases remaining between them. The CDR3 DNA follows: TGTGCCAGCAGACCATTACGGAACGGCACCGGGGAGCTGTTTTTT. The encoded protein is CASRPLRNGTGELFF.

In its sample, this clone was seen a few times. The chain recombines TRBV20-1 with TRBJ2-1, with D perhaps TRBD2 (6 bases). Trimming stripped 5 bases from V and 7 bases from J, with 9 bases between. This CDR3 has 11 residues. Germline CDR1 and CDR2: DFQATT and SNEGSKA (reference sequence). The CDR3 bases are TGCAGTGCTTTTAGCGGAAATGAGCAGTTCTTC. Its translation is CSAFSGNEQFF.

CDR3 protein: CASSEGLNTEAFF. Here the CDR3 DNA reads TGTGCCAGCAGCGAGGGTTTGAACACTGAAGCTTTCTTT. V gene TRBV7-8 combines with J gene TRBJ1-1; no clear D gene. The CDR3 extends over 13 amino acids. CDR1 and CDR2 (germline): SGHVS, FQNEAQ. Trimming shortened V by 5 bases and J by 0 bases, and 7 bases separated the two germline ends. Full variable domain (rest looked up from reference TRBV7-8 and TRBJ1-1): GAGVSQSPRYKVAKRGQDVALRCDPISGHVSLFWYQQALGQGPEFLTYFQNEAQLDKSGLPSDRFFAERPEGSVSTLKIQRTQQEDSAVYLCASSEGLNTEAFFGQGTRLTVV.

Details on this clone: Within the sample, other DNA sequences also encode this same CDR3. The chain carries TRBV18 and TRBJ1-1; D uncertain. The germline V and J ends were trimmed by 6 bases and 1 base, with 6 bases remaining between them. Germline CDR1 and CDR2: KGHSH and LQKENI. This CDR3 has 12 amino acids. CDR3 protein: CASSSGNTEAFF. DNA of the CDR3: TGTGCCAGCTCGTCAGGGAACACTGAAGCTTTCTTT. The variable domain in full, completed from reference TRBV18 and TRBJ1-1, reads NAGVMQNPRHLVRRRGQEARLRCSPMKGHSHVYWYRQLPEEGLKFMVYLQKENIIDESGMPKERFSAEFPKEGPSILRIQQVVRGDSAAYFCASSSGNTEAFFGQGTRLTVV.

The rearrangement uses TRBV6-6 and TRBJ2-7; D may be TRBD1 (6 bases). This CDR3 has 12 residues. V lost 6 bases and J lost 6, with 12 bases in between. The V gene's germline CDR1 is MNHNY and CDR2 SVGAGI (reference sequence). The CDR3 DNA is TGTGCCAGCAGCCCGACAGGTTTCGAGCAGTACTTC. Its translation is CASSPTGFEQYF.

The chain employs TRBV5-1 and TRBJ2-5; 7 nucleotides align to TRBD1. Per the germline V gene, CDR1 is SGHRS and CDR2 is YFSETQ. The CDR3 spans 14 residues. The J segment lost 0 bases and the V segment lost 5 bases, leaving 4 bases of the junction unmatched. CDR3: CASRPGQDQETQYF. CDR3 sequence (DNA): TGCGCCAGCAGACCCGGACAGGACCAAGAGACCCAGTACTTC.

This chain uses TRBV2 with TRBJ1-5, with 9 bases aligning to TRBD1. The CDR3 loop spans 15 amino acids. Germline V gene sequence: CDR1 SNHLY, CDR2 FYNNEI. Losses at the gene ends were 4 bases for V and 8 bases for J; bases not matched to a gene: 9. The CDR3: CASSANRGRGEPQHF. DNA of the CDR3: TGTGCCAGCAGTGCTAACAGGGGGCGCGGGGAGCCCCAGCATTTT.

This chain connects TRBV2 to TRBJ2-5; tentatively, D is TRBD1 (6 bases). The CDR3 consists of 16 residues. The V end was cut by 7 bases, the J end by 6 bases, with 24 bases between. Germline loops: CDR1 SNHLY, CDR2 FYNNEI. The CDR3 DNA is TGTGCCAGCATCCAAGGGGGTAGCCGATCGCGAAAGACCCAGTACTTC. The encoded protein is CASIQGGSRSRKTQYF.

V gene TRBV10-1 combines with J gene TRBJ2-1; TRBD2 matches at 11 bases. The CDR3 has 16 residues. J was trimmed by 2 bases and V by 6 bases; bases with no gene match: 6. The germline V gene encodes CDR1 WNHNN and CDR2 SYGVQD (reference sequence). For the CDR3, the DNA is TGCGCCAGCAGCTTTTCGACTAGCGGGGCCTACAATGAGCAGTTCTTC. Translating gives CASSFSTSGAYNEQFF.

Of note for this clone: Distinct nucleotide sequences in the sample also encode this CDR3. The J gene is TRBJ1-5, the V gene TRBV6-1; TRBD1 matches at 9 bases. The CDR3 has 15 amino acids. The ends lost 1 base at V and 6 bases at J; junction bases unmatched: 4. CDR1 is MNHNS and CDR2 is SASEGT in the germline V gene. The CDR3 region has the DNA TGTGCCAGCAGTGAAGGACAGGGGGGCGGTCAGCCCCAGCATTTT. Its protein product is CASSEGQGGGQPQHF.

V usage is TRBV7-8 and J usage is TRBJ1-1; D may be TRBD1 (5 bases). The ends were cut back, 4 bases at V and 4 bases at J, with 13 bases in the middle. Germline V gives CDR1 SGHVS, CDR2 FQNEAQ. This CDR3 is 14 amino acids long. The CDR3 sequence is CASSSGTQGTEAFF. The DNA of the CDR3 is TGTGCCAGCAGCTCCGGGACCCAGGGCACTGAAGCTTTCTTT. Full variable domain (missing parts from reference TRBV7-8 and TRBJ1-1): GAGVSQSPRYKVAKRGQDVALRCDPISGHVSLFWYQQALGQGPEFLTYFQNEAQLDKSGLPSDRFFAERPEGSVSTLKIQRTQQEDSAVYLCASSSGTQGTEAFFGQGTRLTVV.

CDR3 bases: TGCGCCAGCAGCTTGACAGGGTACGAGCAGTACTTC. Its translation is CASSLTGYEQYF. The chain employs TRBV5-1 and TRBJ2-7, with D possibly matching TRBD1 (6 bases). V lost 1 base and J lost 4, with 6 bases in between. CDR1 is SGHRS and CDR2 is YFSETQ in the germline V gene. The CDR3 is 12 amino acids.

The V and J genes are TRBV30 and TRBJ1-2; TRBD1 might be the D (5 bases). Germline V gives CDR1 GTSNPN, CDR2 SVGIG (reference sequence). CDR3 length: 13 residues. V gave up 0 bases and J gave up 2 bases, with 7 bases separating them. This CDR3 reads CAWSVGTNYGYTF. The CDR3 DNA reads as TGTGCCTGGAGTGTGGGGACGAACTATGGCTACACCTTC.

The chain couples TRBV13 to TRBJ1-1; D not resolved. Germline CDR1 is PRHDT and CDR2 is FYEKMQ (reference sequence). The CDR3 is 12 residues long. The germline V and J ends were trimmed by 5 bases and 5 bases, with 9 bases remaining between them. The CDR3 here is CASSPGRTEAFF. CDR3 nucleotide sequence: TGTGCCAGCAGCCCGGGGAGAACTGAAGCTTTCTTT.

The V and J genes are TRBV5-4 and TRBJ2-7, with D possibly matching TRBD2 (6 bases). Trimming cost V 0 bases and J 0 bases, with 7 bases left between them. Germline V lookup: CDR1 SGHNT, CDR2 YYREEE (reference sequence). The CDR3 sequence is 14 residues long. CDR3 in DNA: TGTGCCAGCAGCTTGGGCGGGAACTCCTACGAGCAGTACTTC. Translation: CASSLGGNSYEQYF.

This chain uses TRBV5-8 with TRBJ2-7, with a weak D call TRBD1 (5 bases). The ends were cut back, 4 bases at V and 2 bases at J, with 7 bases in the middle. This CDR3 contains 12 residues. Germline V gives CDR1 SGHTS, CDR2 YDEGEE. CDR3 sequence reads: CASSLGAYEQYF. In nucleotides, the CDR3 is TGTGCCAGCAGCCTAGGGGCCTACGAGCAGTACTTC.

The V and J genes are TRBV5-4 and TRBJ2-1; a possible D gene is TRBD2 (6 bases). Deletions cut 4 bases from V and 0 bases from J, with 14 bases between. The CDR3 extends over 16 amino acids. The germline V gene has CDR1 SGHNT and CDR2 YYREEE (reference sequence). For the CDR3, the DNA is TGTGCCAGCAGCACCATAGGCGGGAACTCCTACAATGAGCAGTTCTTC. This sequence encodes CASSTIGGNSYNEQFF.

The rearrangement uses TRBV28 and TRBJ2-1, with unresolved D. V lost 8 bases, J lost 3 bases, and 11 bases lay in between. There are 13 residues in the CDR3. The germline V gene encodes CDR1 MDHEN and CDR2 SYDVKM. The CDR3 DNA is TGTGCCAGCCGGTCGGAGAACTACAATGAGCAGTTCTTC. Protein sequence: CASRSENYNEQFF.